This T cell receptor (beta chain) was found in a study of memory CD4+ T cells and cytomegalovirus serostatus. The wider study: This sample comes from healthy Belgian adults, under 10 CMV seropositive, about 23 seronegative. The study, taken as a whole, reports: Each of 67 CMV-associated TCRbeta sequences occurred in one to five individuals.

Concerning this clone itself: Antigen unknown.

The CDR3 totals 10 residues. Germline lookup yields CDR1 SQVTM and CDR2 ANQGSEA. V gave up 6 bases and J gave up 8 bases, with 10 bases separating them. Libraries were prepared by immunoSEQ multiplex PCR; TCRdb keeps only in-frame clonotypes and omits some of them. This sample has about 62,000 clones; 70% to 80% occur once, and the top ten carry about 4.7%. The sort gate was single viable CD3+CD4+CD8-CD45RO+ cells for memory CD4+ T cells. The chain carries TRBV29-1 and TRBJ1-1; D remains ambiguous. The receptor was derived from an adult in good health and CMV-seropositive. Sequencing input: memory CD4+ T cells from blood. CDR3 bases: TGCAGCGTCGGAGATGGGGAAGCTTTCTTT. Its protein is CSVGDGEAFF.